Each of the 27 T cell receptor beta chains below was sequenced from the same sample in a study of response to subunit inactivated influenza vaccine. TCRdb itself ran the RT-PCR reads through MiXCR, one entry per CDR3 protein. Of over 150,000 distinct CDR3 sequences listed, around 9% are singletons. This specimen consisted of non-naive T cells sorted from PBMCs, obtained on the day of vaccination. The origin of the receptors is a man aged 45-65 years who received an inactivated influenza vaccine.

This clonotype was seen a few times. The chain links TRBV19 to TRBJ2-3, with 8 bases that match TRBD2. The CDR3 length is 16 residues. Germline values: CDR1 LNHDA, CDR2 SQIVND (reference sequence). J lost 4 bases, V lost 6 bases, and 12 bases had no gene match. The chain's CDR3 is CASRAIGLAGPDTQYF. Written as DNA, the CDR3 is TGTGCCAGTAGGGCTATCGGGCTAGCGGGTCCAGATACGCAGTATTTT.

This clonotype has only a few counts. The chain links TRBV7-9 to TRBJ1-6; D gene uncertain. The CDR3 sequence is 12 residues long. Germline CDR1 SEHNR, CDR2 FQNEAQ (reference sequence). Trimming took off 5 bases at V and 7 bases at J, with 6 bases between the two ends. The CDR3, as DNA: TGTGCCAGCAGCGTACAGAATTCACCCCTCCACTTT. Amino acids: CASSVQNSPLHF.

This clonotype came up many times. The chain joins TRBV7-2 to TRBJ1-3; D unresolved. The germline V gene has CDR1 SGHTA and CDR2 FQGNSA. The V gene lost 2 bases and the J gene lost 0 bases, with 5 bases spanning the gap. CDR3 length: 14 residues. This CDR3 reads CASSLRNSGNTIYF. CDR3 bases: TGTGCCAGCAGCTTAAGAAACTCTGGAAACACCATATATTTT.

The chain couples TRBV2 to TRBJ2-5; D perhaps matches TRBD2 (6 bases). Trimming removed 7 bases at V and 5 bases at J, with 20 bases between. Germline CDR1 is SNHLY and CDR2 is FYNNEI. This CDR3 comprises 15 residues. CDR3 in DNA: TGTGCCAGCACCCCAGGACTATCGGGAGTCGAGACCCAGTACTTC. Translation gives CASTPGLSGVETQYF. The whole variable domain, remainder taken from reference TRBV2 and TRBJ2-5, is EPEVTQTPSHQVTQMGQEVILRCVPISNHLYFYWYRQILGQKVEFLVSFYNNEISEKSEIFDDQFSVERPDGSNFTLKIRSTKLEDSAMYFCASTPGLSGVETQYFGPGTRLLVL.

Details on this clonotype: The conserved closing phenylalanine or tryptophan is absent in this CDR3, likely reflecting a read error. The J gene is TRBJ2-6, the V gene TRBV27; the D gene is possibly TRBD1 (6 bases). CDR1 and CDR2 from the germline V gene are MNHEY and SMNVEV (reference sequence). This CDR3 has 15 residues. Trimming shortened V by 6 bases and J by 4 bases, and 13 bases separated the two germline ends. CDR3 nucleotide sequence: TGTGCCAGCAGCCCATGGACAGCCGGGGCCAACGTCCTGACTTCC. This encodes CASSPWTAGANVLTS.

This clonotype was counted between two and nine times. A read error may account for a junction end that differs from germline. The chain carries TRBV15 and TRBJ2-2; the D is unclear. In germline, CDR1 is LNHNV, CDR2 YYDKDF (reference sequence). The CDR3 length is 15 residues. CDR3 nucleotide sequence: TGTGCCACCAGCAGAGACAGGACGAAGACCGGGGAGCTGTTTTTT. Its protein is CATSRDRTKTGELFF.

In this sample, this clonotype turned up a few times. This sequence joins TRBV20-1 and TRBJ2-1, with D possibly being TRBD2 (5 bases). The CDR3 has 16 residues. Germline lookup yields CDR1 DFQATT and CDR2 SNEGSKA (reference sequence). V dropped 2 bases and J dropped 4 bases, with 18 bases sitting between them. In DNA, the CDR3 is TGCAGTGCTAGACCCACGCGGGCTCTAGTTTACAATGAGCAGTTCTTC. Its translation is CSARPTRALVYNEQFF.

The chain has TRBV3-1 and TRBJ2-1; 7 nucleotides agree with TRBD1. The germline V gene encodes CDR1 LGHDT and CDR2 YNNKEL (reference sequence). This CDR3 region has 18 residues. V shed 8 bases, J shed 7 bases, and the junction held 23 bases outside the gene matches. The CDR3 DNA is TGTGCCAGCTCCAAGCAGGTCCCCGGGACAGAGGTGGTTAATGAGCAGTTCTTC. Amino acid sequence: CASSKQVPGTEVVNEQFF.

V is TRBV4-1 and J is TRBJ2-7, with D possibly matching TRBD1 (6 bases). The CDR3 contains 16 residues. In germline, CDR1 is MGHRA, CDR2 YSYEKL. The V and J ends lost 5 bases and 3 bases respectively, with 20 bases between them. CDR3 protein: CASSAPGQGKIYEQYF. In DNA form, the CDR3 reads TGCGCCAGCAGCGCACCGGGACAAGGAAAAATCTACGAGCAGTACTTC.

In this sample, this clonotype turned up a few times. The V gene is TRBV4-3, the J gene TRBJ2-2, with D tentatively TRBD1 (6 bases). This CDR3 contains 16 residues. Germline values: CDR1 LGHNA, CDR2 YSLEER. The ends were cut back, 0 bases at V and 1 base at J, with 9 bases in the middle. The CDR3: CASSQDAGVNTGELFF. CDR3 coding DNA: TGCGCCAGCAGCCAAGATGCAGGGGTGAACACCGGGGAGCTGTTTTTT.

The J gene is TRBJ2-7, the V gene TRBV18; the D is unclear. Germline loops: CDR1 KGHSH, CDR2 LQKENI. With 2 bases removed from V and 2 bases from J, the gap between germline ends came to 4 bases. The CDR3 runs to 12 residues. The CDR3 protein is CASSPGTYEQYF. CDR3 DNA sequence: TGTGCCAGCTCACCAGGGACCTACGAGCAGTACTTC.

J is TRBJ2-7 and V is TRBV7-9, with D maybe TRBD2 (6 bases). The CDR3 consists of 14 residues. Germline V gene lookup returns CDR1 SEHNR and CDR2 FQNEAQ (reference sequence). Between the trimmed V and J ends, which lost 5 bases and 0 bases, there was a span of 11 bases. The CDR3: CASSDTSSSYEQYF. The CDR3 DNA reads as TGTGCCAGCAGCGACACTAGCTCCTCCTACGAGCAGTACTTC.

V and J are TRBV7-9 and TRBJ2-3; 8 bases match TRBD2. V was pared by 3 bases and J by 0 bases, with 5 bases of the junction left unmatched. Germline V gives CDR1 SEHNR, CDR2 FQNEAQ (reference sequence). This CDR3 has 16 amino acids. The CDR3, as DNA: TGTGCCAGCAGCTTCGAAATAGCGGGGAGCACAGATACGCAGTATTTT. Translating it yields CASSFEIAGSTDTQYF.

In its sample, this clonotype was seen many times. The chain carries TRBV5-1 and TRBJ2-7; TRBD2 might be the D (6 bases). Germline V gene lookup returns CDR1 SGHRS and CDR2 YFSETQ. V was shortened by 0 bases and J by 2 bases, with 18 bases between the two germline ends. The CDR3 sequence is 17 residues long. The CDR3 reads CASSLGPARDFTYEQYF. The CDR3 bases are TGCGCCAGCAGCTTGGGACCGGCTAGGGACTTCACCTACGAGCAGTACTTC. Based on the CDR3 plus reference TRBV5-1 and TRBJ2-7, the full variable domain is KAGVTQTPRYLIKTRGQQVTLSCSPISGHRSVSWYQQTPGQGLQFLFEYFSETQRNKGNFPGRFSGRQFSNSRSEMNVSTLELGDSALYLCASSLGPARDFTYEQYFGPGTRLTVT.

This clonotype was detected only a few times. This sequence joins TRBV19 and TRBJ1-2; 7 positions match TRBD1. This CDR3 has 13 residues. After removal of 6 bases from V and 2 bases from J, the junction contained 3 bases not matched to a gene. CDR1 LNHDA and CDR2 SQIVND come from the germline V gene (reference sequence). The CDR3: CASRRDSNYGYTF. The CDR3 region has the DNA TGTGCCAGTAGACGGGACAGCAACTATGGCTACACCTTC.

The J gene is TRBJ1-4, the V gene TRBV7-9; no firm D call. The CDR3 totals 16 residues. Looked up from germline, CDR1 is SEHNR and CDR2 is FQNEAQ (reference sequence). Trimming took 5 bases from V and 1 from J, leaving 14 bases between them. This CDR3 is CASSLLARGTNEKLFF. Written as DNA, the CDR3 is TGTGCCAGCAGCCTCCTAGCCCGGGGAACTAATGAAAAACTGTTTTTT. Based on the CDR3 plus reference TRBV7-9 and TRBJ1-4, the full variable domain is DTGVSQNPRHKITKRGQNVTFRCDPISEHNRLYWYRQTLGQGPEFLTYFQNEAQLEKSRLLSDRFSAERPKGSFSTLEIQRTEQGDSAMYLCASSLLARGTNEKLFFGSGTQLSVL.

The V and J genes are TRBV7-6 and TRBJ2-2, with TRBD2 identical over 14 bases. The J segment lost 4 bases and the V segment lost 6 bases, leaving 13 bases of the junction unmatched. Germline CDR1 SGHVS, CDR2 FNYEAQ. This CDR3 spans 19 amino acids. CDR3 loop: CASSPPGLAGVQGTGELFF. CDR3 in DNA: TGTGCCAGCAGTCCTCCGGGACTAGCGGGGGTCCAGGGCACCGGGGAGCTGTTTTTT.

This clonotype was observed at least ten times. The chain is built from TRBV7-2 and TRBJ2-5, with D uncertain. This CDR3 contains 13 residues. Trimming removed 1 base from V and 5 bases from J, with 8 bases in between. Germline lookup yields CDR1 SGHTA and CDR2 FQGNSA. CDR3 in DNA: TGTGCCAGCAGCTTAGGACCCGGGGAGACCCAGTACTTC. It codes for CASSLGPGETQYF.

The V and J genes are TRBV20-1 and TRBJ2-5; 11 bases are a match to TRBD2. Germline assignment: CDR1 DFQATT and CDR2 SNEGSKA (reference sequence). The CDR3 has 14 amino acids. The trim removed 5 bases at V and 2 bases at J, leaving 4 bases unmatched. In DNA, the CDR3 is TGCAGTGCTGCCGTAGCGGGAGGGCAAGAGACCCAGTACTTC. This codes for CSAAVAGGQETQYF.

This clonotype was observed a handful of times. The genes are TRBV6-1 and TRBJ2-3; D is undetermined. The CDR3 extends over 13 amino acids. CDR1 MNHNS and CDR2 SASEGT come from the germline V gene. Trimming stripped 6 bases from V and 2 bases from J, with 9 bases between. The CDR3: CASRPLYTDTQYF. In DNA, the CDR3 is TGTGCCAGCAGACCCCTCTACACAGATACGCAGTATTTT.

There are many counts of this clonotype. The CDR3 nucleotides read TGTACTGTCGCGACAGGGGGCAGGAGAAACTATGGCTACACCTTC. Protein sequence: CTVATGGRRNYGYTF. The chain links TRBV12-3 or TRBV12-4 to TRBJ1-2; 10 bases are a match to TRBD1. This CDR3 has 15 residues.

The CDR3 reads CSAPAGSYEQYF. The CDR3 DNA follows: TGCAGTGCCCCGGCAGGGTCCTACGAGCAGTACTTC. V is TRBV20-1 and J is TRBJ2-7; D may be TRBD1 (5 bases). The germline CDR1 and CDR2 sequences are DFQATT and SNEGSKA (reference sequence). The V end was cut by 6 bases, the J end by 1 base, with 10 bases between. The CDR3 has 12 residues.

This clonotype was counted only a few times. This chain connects TRBV4-1 to TRBJ1-3; D gene unclear. Trimming took 1 base from V and 4 from J, leaving 17 bases between them. The CDR3 sequence is 17 residues long. Germline loops: CDR1 MGHRA, CDR2 YSYEKL. The DNA for the CDR3 is TGCGCCAGCAGCCAAGGAGGAGGGCGGCGACGCGGAAACACCATATATTTT. Encoded protein: CASSQGGGRRRGNTIYF.

V usage is TRBV12-3 or TRBV12-4 and J usage is TRBJ2-1; D gene uncertain. CDR3 length equals 14 residues. V lost 6 bases to trimming and J lost 1 base, with 10 bases between them. The CDR3: CASRKSRSYNEQFF. In DNA form, the CDR3 reads TGTGCCAGCAGAAAGAGTAGGTCCTACAATGAGCAGTTCTTC.

This clonotype was recorded a few times. The chain joins TRBV7-9 to TRBJ1-1, with a weak D call TRBD1 (5 bases). Trimming removed 1 base at V and 8 bases at J, with 11 bases between. CDR3 length equals 13 residues. CDR1 is SEHNR, CDR2 FQNEAQ, per germline (reference sequence). CDR3 in DNA: TGTGCCAGCAGCTTAGAAGGGACCGGAGAAGCTTTCTTT. Protein sequence: CASSLEGTGEAFF.

The table lists this clonotype with many counts. Here the CDR3 reads CASSLGTSGRAYEQYF. The CDR3 bases are TGCGCCAGCAGCTTAGGGACTAGCGGGAGGGCCTACGAGCAGTACTTC. The genes are TRBV5-1 and TRBJ2-7; 16 nucleotides agree with TRBD2. The junction had 1 base not matched to a gene; V was cut back by 2 bases and J by 2 bases. The CDR3 has 16 residues. Germline CDR1 is SGHRS and CDR2 is YFSETQ.

This clonotype was counted only a few times. V usage is TRBV12-3 or TRBV12-4 and J usage is TRBJ1-1; D remains ambiguous. CDR3 size: 13 residues. The ends were cut back, 4 bases at V and 5 bases at J, with 11 bases in the middle. CDR3: CASSWGSETEAFF. The CDR3 coding sequence is TGTGCCAGCAGTTGGGGTAGCGAAACTGAAGCTTTCTTT.